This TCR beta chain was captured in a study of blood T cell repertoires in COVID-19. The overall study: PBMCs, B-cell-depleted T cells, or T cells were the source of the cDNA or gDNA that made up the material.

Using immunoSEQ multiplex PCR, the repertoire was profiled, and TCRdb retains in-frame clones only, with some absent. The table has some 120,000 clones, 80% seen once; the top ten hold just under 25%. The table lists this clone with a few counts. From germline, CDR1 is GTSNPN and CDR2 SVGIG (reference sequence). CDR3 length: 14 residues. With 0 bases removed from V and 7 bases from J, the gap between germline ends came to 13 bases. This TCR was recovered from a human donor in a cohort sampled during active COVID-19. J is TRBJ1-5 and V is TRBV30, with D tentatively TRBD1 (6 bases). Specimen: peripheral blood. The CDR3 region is CAWSVGGRGQPQHF. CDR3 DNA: TGTGCCTGGAGTGTAGGGGGGAGGGGACAGCCCCAGCATTTT.